This T cell receptor (beta chain) was retrieved from a study of tumor and adjacent non-tumor tissue in lung cancer. Overall study: Aged about 31 to 80 years, patients included 10 men and 5 women with stage I to III disease.

V gave up 2 bases and J gave up 11 bases, with 22 bases separating them. From germline, CDR1 is DFQATT and CDR2 SNEGSKA (reference sequence). The CDR3 totals 15 residues. The library came from three nested PCR rounds adapted from ARM-PCR protocols. TCRdb processed the multiplex PCR reads anew with MiXCR; each CDR3 protein has one entry. Here the sample spans roughly 93,000 distinct CDR3 sequences, about 70% being singletons. The template was RNA from unsorted bulk tissue. Study results and limitations: In normal lung, the top 100 clones were significantly more dominant than in tumor. Significantly higher TCR diversity was found in tumor than normal lung.

Notes on this clonotype: The antigen remains undetermined. Being one base from a much bigger clone, this may be a read error.

This TCR was recovered from a man aged 55 to 69 with non-small cell lung cancer. The specimen was lung tumor tissue. The chain uses TRBV20-1 and TRBJ1-5; a weak D match, TRBD1 (6 bases). The CDR3 region has the DNA TGCAGTGCTAGAAGAACCGAAGGGGGTGGGCAGTCCCAGCATTTT. Its protein product is CSARRTEGGGQSQHF.